This TCR beta chain was found in a study of blood T cell repertoires in COVID-19. This CDR3 contains 13 residues. Per the germline V gene, CDR1 is SGHTA and CDR2 is FQGNSA. V was pared by 7 bases and J by 15 bases, with 14 bases of the junction left unmatched. Libraries were prepared by immunoSEQ multiplex PCR; TCRdb keeps only in-frame clonotypes and omits some of them. The sample holds some 30,000 clones; roughly 90% are singletons and the top ten take around 8.2%. The receptor was isolated from a man between 65 and 85 years old with active or convalescent COVID-19. The source material was peripheral blood. The rearrangement links TRBV7-2 to TRBJ2-1; 8 nucleotides line up with TRBD1. CDR3 bases: TGTGCCAGCAACATATGGGGGGACAGGAAGGCGTTCTTC. It is translated as CASNIWGDRKAFF.